One T cell receptor (beta chain) is described in this entry. The run depth of the assay was deep. Profiling relied on immunoSEQ multiplex PCR, and the TCRdb table lists in-frame clones only, not all of them. The sample has around 580,000 clones, roughly 98% seen once. This entry belongs to a study of shared clonotypes between healthy human individuals. Study-level information: The composition of the donors was a couple of women and a few men aged 18 to 49.

Naive CD8 cells were CD45RO-negative, positively selected for CCR7, excluding terminally differentiated effector memory CD45RA+ cells. CDR1 is MNHNY, CDR2 SVGAGI, per germline (reference sequence). The CDR3 loop spans 14 amino acids. Trimming stripped 7 bases from V and 0 bases from J, with 12 bases between. Sequenced: naive CD8+ T cells sorted from blood. The rearrangement links TRBV6-6 to TRBJ1-1; perhaps TRBD1 as D (6 bases). The source is a man aged 30-40 years in good health. This chain's CDR3 is CASNAQGMNTEAFF. DNA for the CDR3: TGTGCCAGCAACGCTCAGGGGATGAACACTGAAGCTTTCTTT.